These 21 T cell receptor beta chains originate from one sample sequenced in a study of T cells in Graves' hyperthyroidism and ophthalmopathy. From RNA transcripts, TCR beta CDR3 regions were amplified. During a first-round RT-PCR of the TCR CDR3, the HTBI primer set was used. TCRdb reprocessed the multiplex PCR reads via MiXCR and lists one record per CDR3 protein. The table shows 650,000 to 700,000 distinct CDR3 sequences, with 17% occurring only once. The material sequenced was blood. These receptors originate from a man aged 50 to 60 with Graves' hyperthyroidism.

This clonotype was detected a few times. The gene calls are TRBV29-1 and TRBJ1-1, with D possibly matching TRBD1 (5 bases). This CDR3 spans 13 amino acids. Trimming took off 5 bases at V and 0 bases at J, with 10 bases between the two ends. CDR1 is SQVTM and CDR2 is ANQGSEA in the germline V gene. The CDR3 loop is CSVLTAVNTEAFF. CDR3 nucleotides: TGCAGCGTTCTGACAGCGGTGAACACTGAAGCTTTCTTT. The variable domain in full, with the rest retrieved from reference TRBV29-1 and TRBJ1-1, is SAVISQKPSRDICQRGTSLTIQCQVDSQVTMMFWYRQQPGQSLTLIATANQGSEATYESGFVIDKFPISRPNLTFSTLTVSNMSPEDSSIYLCSVLTAVNTEAFFGQGTRLTVV.

This clonotype was recorded many times. The chain carries TRBV11-2 and TRBJ2-2; D not resolved. Germline lookup yields CDR1 SGHAT and CDR2 FQNNGV. V dropped 4 bases and J dropped 5 bases, with 8 bases sitting between them. CDR3 length equals 13 residues. This CDR3 reads CASSYKPTGELFF. CDR3 sequence (DNA): TGTGCCAGCAGCTACAAACCAACCGGGGAGCTGTTTTTT. Drawing the rest from reference TRBV11-2 and TRBJ2-2, the complete variable domain is EAGVAQSPRYKIIEKRQSVAFWCNPISGHATLYWYQQILGQGPKLLIQFQNNGVVDDSQLPKDRFSAERLKGVDSTLKIQPAKLEDSAVYLCASSYKPTGELFFGEGSRLTVL.

Only a few counts were recorded for this clonotype. The chain links TRBV2 to TRBJ2-7, with 9 positions matching TRBD1. V gave up 5 bases and J gave up 2 bases; unmatched junction bases: 4. In germline, CDR1 is SNHLY, CDR2 FYNNEI. The CDR3 runs to 14 residues. The CDR3 sequence is CASSTGGGTYEQYF. As DNA, the CDR3 is TGTGCCAGCAGTACAGGGGGCGGCACCTACGAGCAGTACTTC.

There are many counts of this clonotype. This rearrangement joins TRBV12-3 or TRBV12-4 to TRBJ2-7; a weak D match, TRBD2 (5 bases). V was trimmed by 1 base and J by 5 bases, leaving 12 bases between them. CDR3 length: 14 amino acids. The CDR3 sequence is CASSLVIASHEQYF. CDR3 DNA sequence: TGTGCCAGCAGTTTAGTGATAGCGAGCCACGAGCAGTACTTC.

This clonotype was seen ten or more times. The chain carries TRBV28 and TRBJ2-3; 11 bases map to TRBD2. V gave up 1 base and J gave up 6 bases; unmatched junction bases: 6. This CDR3 has 16 residues. The germline gives CDR1 MDHEN, CDR2 SYDVKM. CDR3 sequence (DNA): TGTGCCAGCAGTTTATCCAGGGCTAGCGGGAGGGATACGCAGTATTTT. Amino acid sequence: CASSLSRASGRDTQYF.

V gene TRBV12-3 or TRBV12-4 combines with J gene TRBJ1-5, with 7 bases fitting TRBD1. The length of the CDR3 is 18 residues. J lost 0 bases, V lost 1 base, and 9 bases had no gene match. CDR3 loop: CASSLGLSGGYSNQPQHF. DNA for the CDR3: TGTGCCAGCAGTTTAGGTTTATCAGGGGGATATAGCAATCAGCCCCAGCATTTT.

With respect to this clonotype: Possible read error: a much larger clone is one base away. J is TRBJ1-1 and V is TRBV7-2, with 8 bases aligning to TRBD1. The CDR3 runs to 15 residues. V shed 5 bases and J 4 bases; nucleotides not matched to a gene: 9. The V gene's germline CDR1 is SGHTA and CDR2 FQGNSA. The CDR3, as DNA: TGTGCCAGCAGCCCAATAGGACAGGGCCGCACTGAAGCTTTCTTT. It encodes CASSPIGQGRTEAFF.

This clonotype was recorded a few times. The V gene is TRBV18, the J gene TRBJ2-7, with TRBD2 identical over 10 bases. The germline V gene encodes CDR1 KGHSH and CDR2 LQKENI. The V and J ends lost 3 bases and 3 bases, in that order; junction bases with no gene match: 5. This CDR3 is built from 15 residues. CDR3 sequence reads: CASSPLAGADYEQYF. Here the CDR3 DNA reads TGTGCCAGCTCACCTCTAGCGGGAGCAGACTACGAGCAGTACTTC.

The chain couples TRBV7-9 to TRBJ2-2; D not resolved. Trimming stripped 0 bases from V and 2 bases from J, with 7 bases between. The CDR3 has 15 amino acids. The germline V gene encodes CDR1 SEHNR and CDR2 FQNEAQ (reference sequence). The CDR3 protein is CASSLAGKNTGELFF. The CDR3 DNA follows: TGTGCCAGCAGCTTAGCGGGAAAAAACACCGGGGAGCTGTTTTTT.

This clonotype showed up many times. This chain uses TRBV13 with TRBJ2-5; possibly TRBD1 or TRBD2 for D (5 bases each). V shed 5 bases and J shed 7 bases, with 14 bases lying between them. Germline V CDR1 and CDR2: PRHDT, FYEKMQ (reference sequence). This CDR3 is built from 13 residues. CDR3 nucleotide sequence: TGTGCCAGCAGCGGGACCAAGTACGGGACCCAGTACTTC. Translating gives CASSGTKYGTQYF.

This clonotype was seen a few times. CDR3 sequence: CATSPQGALETQYF. The DNA for the CDR3 is TGTGCCACCAGTCCGCAGGGGGCTTTAGAGACCCAGTACTTC. The chain carries TRBV24-1 and TRBJ2-5; 8 nucleotides align to TRBD1. Germline CDR1 and CDR2: KGHDR and SFDVKD. The CDR3 has 14 residues. V lost 6 bases, J lost 4 bases, and 6 bases stayed unmatched.

The chain combines TRBV3-1 with TRBJ2-1; TRBD2 matches at 11 bases. The V gene's germline CDR1 is LGHDT and CDR2 YNNKEL (reference sequence). CDR3 length: 15 amino acids. J gave up 5 bases and V 4 bases, and 4 bases lay outside the gene matches. CDR3 sequence: CASSLAGGQNNEQFF. Here the CDR3 DNA reads TGTGCCAGCAGCCTAGCGGGAGGGCAGAACAATGAGCAGTTCTTC.

This rearrangement joins TRBV29-1 to TRBJ2-6; weak D call: TRBD2 (5 bases). V was shortened by 4 bases and J by 4 bases, with 11 bases between the two germline ends. Germline V CDR1 and CDR2: SQVTM, ANQGSEA. This CDR3 has 14 residues. The CDR3 region is CSVAPGSGANVLTF. Here the CDR3 DNA reads TGCAGCGTTGCCCCGGGGTCAGGGGCCAACGTCCTGACTTTC. Variable domain in full (rest from reference TRBV29-1 and TRBJ2-6): SAVISQKPSRDICQRGTSLTIQCQVDSQVTMMFWYRQQPGQSLTLIATANQGSEATYESGFVIDKFPISRPNLTFSTLTVSNMSPEDSSIYLCSVAPGSGANVLTFGAGSRLTVL.

This clonotype has ten or more counts. CDR3 amino acids: CASSLAEGKGNSPLHF. The CDR3 DNA reads TGCGCCAGCAGCTTGGCCGAAGGGAAGGGCAATTCACCCCTCCACTTT. The rearrangement joins TRBV5-1 to TRBJ1-6; D ambiguous. Germline CDR1 SGHRS, CDR2 YFSETQ. CDR3 size: 16 residues. The V end lost 0 bases, the J end lost 7 bases, and 14 bases lay between the germline ends.

In its sample, this clonotype was seen a few times. The chain couples TRBV29-1 to TRBJ2-2, with no clear D. The CDR3 is 15 amino acids. Trimming shortened V by 3 bases and J by 0 bases, and 11 bases separated the two germline ends. Germline V gene data show CDR1 as SQVTM and CDR2 as ANQGSEA. The CDR3 loop is CSVEMGYSNTGELFF. CDR3 sequence (DNA): TGCAGCGTTGAGATGGGGTATTCGAACACCGGGGAGCTGTTTTTT.

In this sample, this clonotype turned up many times. The chain employs TRBV6-1 and TRBJ1-1; no clear D gene. Looked up from germline, CDR1 is MNHNS and CDR2 is SASEGT. This CDR3 is 14 amino acids long. Trimming stripped 7 bases from V and 0 bases from J, with 12 bases between. DNA for the CDR3: TGTGCCAGCAAAAAGGAGGCCATGAACACTGAAGCTTTCTTT. Protein sequence: CASKKEAMNTEAFF.

In this sample, this clonotype turned up many times. This chain uses TRBV7-9 with TRBJ2-5; 13 bases are a match to TRBD2. With 5 bases clipped from V and 4 bases from J, the junction kept 7 bases outside the gene matches. Germline V lookup: CDR1 SEHNR, CDR2 FQNEAQ (reference sequence). There are 16 residues in the CDR3. CDR3 sequence reads: CASSTGTSGNAETQYF. CDR3 bases: TGTGCCAGCAGCACCGGGACTAGCGGGAACGCAGAGACCCAGTACTTC.

Concerning this clonotype itself: Its ends do not fully match the called genes, so a read error is possible. The J gene is TRBJ2-4, the V gene TRBV10-3; D gene uncertain. The CDR3 runs 15 residues. The germline V gene encodes CDR1 ENHRY and CDR2 SYGVKD. For the CDR3, the DNA is TGTGTCATCAGTGAGTCGGTACCCGGGAAAAACATTCAGTACTTC. This gives the protein CVISESVPGKNIQYF.

This clonotype was seen ten or more times. This chain uses TRBV12-5 with TRBJ2-3; D is uncertain. The CDR3 covers 12 residues. Per germline, CDR1 LGHNT and CDR2 FRNRAP. The V gene lost 2 bases and the J gene lost 2 bases, with 2 bases spanning the gap. CDR3 DNA sequence: TGTGCTAGTGGTTTGAACACAGATACGCAGTATTTT. As protein: CASGLNTDTQYF. Full variable domain (missing parts from reference TRBV12-5 and TRBJ2-3): DARVTQTPRHKVTEMGQEVTMRCQPILGHNTVFWYRQTMMQGLELLAYFRNRAPLDDSGMPKDRFSAEMPDATLATLKIQPSEPRDSAVYFCASGLNTDTQYFGPGTRLTVL.

The sample holds many counts of this clonotype. The chain combines TRBV29-1 with TRBJ1-5; no definite D call. Trimming stripped 5 bases from V and 4 bases from J, with 9 bases between. The CDR3 totals 12 residues. CDR1 and CDR2 from the germline V gene are SQVTM and ANQGSEA. In DNA, the CDR3 is TGCAGCGTTAAGAGCCCAAATCAGCCCCAGCATTTT. It is translated as CSVKSPNQPQHF. Full variable domain (outside the CDR3, taken from reference TRBV29-1 and TRBJ1-5): SAVISQKPSRDICQRGTSLTIQCQVDSQVTMMFWYRQQPGQSLTLIATANQGSEATYESGFVIDKFPISRPNLTFSTLTVSNMSPEDSSIYLCSVKSPNQPQHFGDGTRLSIL.

In this sample, this clonotype turned up a few times. This chain links TRBV3-1 with TRBJ2-5, with a weak D call TRBD1 (6 bases). Germline loops: CDR1 LGHDT, CDR2 YNNKEL (reference sequence). The CDR3 consists of 16 residues. Trimming pared 0 bases from V and 2 bases from J, leaving 13 bases between. The DNA of the CDR3 is TGTGCCAGCAGCCAAGATCTGGTCAGGGGACAAGAGACCCAGTACTTC. Translation gives CASSQDLVRGQETQYF.